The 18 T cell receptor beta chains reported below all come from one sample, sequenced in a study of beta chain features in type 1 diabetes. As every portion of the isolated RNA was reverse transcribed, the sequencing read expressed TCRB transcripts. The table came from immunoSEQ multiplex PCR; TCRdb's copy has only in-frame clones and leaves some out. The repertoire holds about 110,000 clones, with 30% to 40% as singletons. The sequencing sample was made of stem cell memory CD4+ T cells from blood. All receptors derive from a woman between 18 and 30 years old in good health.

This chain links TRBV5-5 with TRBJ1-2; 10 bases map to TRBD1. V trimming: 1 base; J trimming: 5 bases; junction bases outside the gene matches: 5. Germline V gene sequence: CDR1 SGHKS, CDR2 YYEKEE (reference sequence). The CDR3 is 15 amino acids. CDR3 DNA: TGTGCCAGCAGCTTGCTCCGGGACAGGGGTTATGGCTACACCTTC. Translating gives CASSLLRDRGYGYTF.

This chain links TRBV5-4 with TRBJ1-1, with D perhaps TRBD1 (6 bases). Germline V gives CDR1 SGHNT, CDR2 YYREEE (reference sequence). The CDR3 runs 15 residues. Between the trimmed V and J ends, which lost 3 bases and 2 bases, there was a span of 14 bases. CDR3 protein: CASSSDRTVNTEAFF. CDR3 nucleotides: TGTGCCAGCAGCTCCGACCGGACAGTTAACACTGAAGCTTTCTTT.

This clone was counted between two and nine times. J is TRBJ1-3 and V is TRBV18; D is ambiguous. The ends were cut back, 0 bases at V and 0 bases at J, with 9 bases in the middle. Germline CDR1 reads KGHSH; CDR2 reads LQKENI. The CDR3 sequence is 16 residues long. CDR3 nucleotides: TGTGCCAGCTCACCACCCAACAGAAGCTCTGGAAACACCATATATTTT. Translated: CASSPPNRSSGNTIYF.

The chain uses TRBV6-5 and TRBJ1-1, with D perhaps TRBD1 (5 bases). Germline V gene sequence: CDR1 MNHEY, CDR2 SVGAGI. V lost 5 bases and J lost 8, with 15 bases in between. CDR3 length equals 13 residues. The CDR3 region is CASSRSGQGEAFF. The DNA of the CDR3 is TGTGCCAGCAGTCGGTCAGGGCAAGGGGAAGCTTTCTTT.

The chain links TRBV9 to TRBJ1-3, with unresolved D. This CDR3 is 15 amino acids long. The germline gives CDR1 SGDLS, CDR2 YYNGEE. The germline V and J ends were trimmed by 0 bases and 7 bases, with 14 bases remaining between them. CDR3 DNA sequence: TGTGCCAGCAGCGTAGATGAAATTCGAGGGAACACCATATATTTT. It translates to CASSVDEIRGNTIYF.

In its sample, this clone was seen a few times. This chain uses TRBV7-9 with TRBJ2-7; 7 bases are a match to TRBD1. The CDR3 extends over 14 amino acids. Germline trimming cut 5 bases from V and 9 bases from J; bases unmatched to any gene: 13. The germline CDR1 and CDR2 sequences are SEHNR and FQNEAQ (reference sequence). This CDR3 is CASSPRQGTGGQYF. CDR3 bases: TGTGCCAGCAGCCCTAGACAGGGAACCGGAGGGCAGTACTTC.

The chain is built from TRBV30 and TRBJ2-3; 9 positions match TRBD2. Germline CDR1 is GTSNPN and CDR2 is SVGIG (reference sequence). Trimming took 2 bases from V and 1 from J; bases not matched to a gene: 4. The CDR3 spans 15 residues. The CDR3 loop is CAWSLRTSGTDTQYF. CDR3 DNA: TGTGCCTGGAGTTTAAGGACTAGCGGCACAGATACGCAGTATTTT. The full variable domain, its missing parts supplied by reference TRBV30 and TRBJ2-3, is SQTIHQWPATLVQPVGSPLSLECTVEGTSNPNLYWYRQAAGRGLQLLFYSVGIGQISSEVPQNLSASRPQDRQFILSSKKLLLSDSGFYLCAWSLRTSGTDTQYFGPGTRLTVL.

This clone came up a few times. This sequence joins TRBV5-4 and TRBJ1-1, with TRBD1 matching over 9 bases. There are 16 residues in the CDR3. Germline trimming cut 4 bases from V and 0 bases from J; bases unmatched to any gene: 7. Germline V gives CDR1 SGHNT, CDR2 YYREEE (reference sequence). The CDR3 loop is CASSPGQGLMNTEAFF. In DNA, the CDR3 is TGTGCCAGCAGCCCGGGACAGGGTCTTATGAACACTGAAGCTTTCTTT.

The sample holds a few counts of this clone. CDR3 bases: TGTGCCAGCAGTTTATCACAGGTTCAAGAGACCCAGTACTTC. Protein product: CASSLSQVQETQYF. The gene calls are TRBV27 and TRBJ2-5; a possible D gene is TRBD1 (5 bases). CDR3 size: 14 residues. The V gene lost 0 bases and the J gene lost 2 bases, with 7 bases spanning the gap. Germline V gene lookup returns CDR1 MNHEY and CDR2 SMNVEV (reference sequence).

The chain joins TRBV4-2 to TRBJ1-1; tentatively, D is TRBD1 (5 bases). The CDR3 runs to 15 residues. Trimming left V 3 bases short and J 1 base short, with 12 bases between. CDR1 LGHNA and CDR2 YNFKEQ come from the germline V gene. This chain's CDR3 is CASSHPQGRNTEAFF. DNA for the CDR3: TGTGCCAGCAGCCACCCTCAGGGTAGGAACACTGAAGCTTTCTTT.

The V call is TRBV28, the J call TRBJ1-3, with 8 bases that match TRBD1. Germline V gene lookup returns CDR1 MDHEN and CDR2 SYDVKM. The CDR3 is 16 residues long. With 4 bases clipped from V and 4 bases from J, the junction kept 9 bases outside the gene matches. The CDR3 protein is CASSSPGQGAGNTIYF. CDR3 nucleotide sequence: TGTGCCAGCAGTTCCCCCGGACAGGGCGCGGGAAACACCATATATTTT. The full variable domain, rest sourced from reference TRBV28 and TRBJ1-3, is DVKVTQSSRYLVKRTGEKVFLECVQDMDHENMFWYRQDPGLGLRLIYFSYDVKMKEKGDIPEGYSVSREKKERFSLILESASTNQTSMYLCASSSPGQGAGNTIYFGEGSWLTVV.

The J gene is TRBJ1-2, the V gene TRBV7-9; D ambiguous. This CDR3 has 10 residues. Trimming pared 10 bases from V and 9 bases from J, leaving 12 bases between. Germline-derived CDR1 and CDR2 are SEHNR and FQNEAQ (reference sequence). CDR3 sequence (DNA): TGTGCCACCACCCGATACAGCTACACCTTC. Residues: CATTRYSYTF.

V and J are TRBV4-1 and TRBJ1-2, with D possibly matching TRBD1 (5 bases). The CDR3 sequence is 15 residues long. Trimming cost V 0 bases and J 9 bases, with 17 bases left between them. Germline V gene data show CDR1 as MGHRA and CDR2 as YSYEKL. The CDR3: CASSQDGAGLRSYTF. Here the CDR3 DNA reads TGCGCCAGCAGCCAAGATGGGGCAGGGCTTAGAAGCTACACCTTC.

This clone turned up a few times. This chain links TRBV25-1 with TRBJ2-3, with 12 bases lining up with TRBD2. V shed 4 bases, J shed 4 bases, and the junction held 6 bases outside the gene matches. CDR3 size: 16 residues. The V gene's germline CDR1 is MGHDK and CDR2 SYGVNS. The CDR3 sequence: CASSGPGLAGADTQYF. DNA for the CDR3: TGTGCCAGCAGTGGACCGGGACTAGCGGGTGCAGATACGCAGTATTTT.

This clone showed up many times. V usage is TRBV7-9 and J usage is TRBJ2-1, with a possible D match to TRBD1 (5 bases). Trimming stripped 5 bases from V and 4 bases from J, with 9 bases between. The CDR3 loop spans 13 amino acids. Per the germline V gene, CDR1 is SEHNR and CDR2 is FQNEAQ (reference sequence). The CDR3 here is CASSKTGYNEQFF. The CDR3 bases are TGTGCCAGCAGCAAAACAGGATACAATGAGCAGTTCTTC.

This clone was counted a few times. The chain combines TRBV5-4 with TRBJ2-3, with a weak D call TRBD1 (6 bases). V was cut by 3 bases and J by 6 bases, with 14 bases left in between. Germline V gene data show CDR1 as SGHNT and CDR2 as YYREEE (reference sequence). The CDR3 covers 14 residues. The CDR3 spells CASSSGQNGDTQYF. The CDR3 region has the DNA TGTGCCAGCAGCTCCGGACAGAATGGGGATACGCAGTATTTT.

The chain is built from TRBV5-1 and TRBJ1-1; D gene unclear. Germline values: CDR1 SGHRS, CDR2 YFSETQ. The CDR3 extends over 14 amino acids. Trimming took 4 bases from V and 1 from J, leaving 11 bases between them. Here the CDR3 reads CASSPPHRNTEAFF. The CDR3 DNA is TGCGCCAGCAGCCCACCTCACAGGAACACTGAAGCTTTCTTT. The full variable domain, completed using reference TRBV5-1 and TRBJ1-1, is KAGVTQTPRYLIKTRGQQVTLSCSPISGHRSVSWYQQTPGQGLQFLFEYFSETQRNKGNFPGRFSGRQFSNSRSEMNVSTLELGDSALYLCASSPPHRNTEAFFGQGTRLTVV.

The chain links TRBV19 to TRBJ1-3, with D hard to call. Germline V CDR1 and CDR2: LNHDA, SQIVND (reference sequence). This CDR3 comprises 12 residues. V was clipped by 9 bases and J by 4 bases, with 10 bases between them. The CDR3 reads CASQAPGNTIYF. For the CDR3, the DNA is TGTGCCAGCCAAGCGCCCGGAAACACCATATATTTT.